The rows below give T cell receptor beta chains drawn from one sample of a study of cytomegalovirus exposure and HLA in healthy donors. TCRdb's copy holds only in-frame clones and misses some; the assay was immunoSEQ multiplex PCR. Of approximately 110,000 clones listed, roughly 15% are singletons. The sample was PBMCs. These receptors were obtained from a female donor in good health and CMV-seronegative. Each CDR3 is given without its conserved first and last residue. A D gene is named only where the DNA matches it firmly. Clone sizes are given selectively: once, few, many, or a class where the clone is expanded.

j_gene,d_gene,v_gene,abundance,CDR3aa
TRBJ2-7,TRBD1,TRBV27,NA,ASSLRQGSYEQY
TRBJ1-4,TRBD1,TRBV7-9,NA,ASSLGTGPNEKLF
TRBJ2-1,TRBD2,TRBV6-4,few,ASSDSSGGPPNEQF
TRBJ2-5,NA,TRBV18,few,ASSPAQGPMETQY
TRBJ1-1,NA,TRBV5-1,few,ASSWDMRNTEAF
TRBJ2-5,TRBD1,TRBV4-1,few,ASSQVPGQGYPGAQY
TRBJ2-5,TRBD2,TRBV18,NA,ASSPYQIAGEETQY
TRBJ2-7,TRBD2,TRBV28,NA,ASSQGLAGGPGDEQY
TRBJ2-5,NA,TRBV28,NA,ASSLNGLDKETQY
TRBJ2-3,NA,TRBV4-1,NA,ASSQVGANLDTQY
TRBJ1-1,TRBD1,TRBV2,few,ASRQGSPEAF
TRBJ2-3,TRBD1,TRBV7-8,few,ASSADRGSTDTQY
TRBJ2-7,TRBD1,TRBV6-6,NA,ASSLTGPYEQY
TRBJ1-2,TRBD1,TRBV4-1,NA,ASSPRRMWDRGPINYGYT
TRBJ2-7,TRBD2,TRBV9,NA,ASSVDFSGAWEQY
TRBJ1-1,NA,TRBV11-2,few,ASSSASSRNTEAF
TRBJ1-4,TRBD1,TRBV4-2,few,ASSQDTGVDEKLF
TRBJ1-4,NA,TRBV28,few,ASSAGGPTNEKLF
TRBJ1-4,NA,TRBV7-9,NA,ASSLQGEKLF
TRBJ1-1,NA,TRBV4-1,NA,ASSHWGGGSTEAF
TRBJ2-2,NA,TRBV9,NA,ASSVQLNTGELF
TRBJ2-3,NA,TRBV2,NA,ASSPQRRYTTDTQY
TRBJ2-3,TRBD2,TRBV19,few,ASSSPAGGPGDTQY
TRBJ2-3,NA,TRBV6-6,few,ASSQRQGTDTQY
TRBJ1-4,TRBD1,TRBV6-6,NA,ASSFGQGGNEKLF
TRBJ2-1,TRBD2,TRBV18,NA,ASSPRVAGDVRGEQF
TRBJ1-2,NA,TRBV10-3,few,AISESTANYGYT
TRBJ2-3,TRBD2,TRBV2,NA,ASSEVVAGGTDTQY
TRBJ2-5,TRBD2,TRBV9,few,ASSVEFGGSGKETQY
TRBJ1-1,NA,TRBV25-1,NA,ASSEYRGNTEAF
TRBJ1-5,NA,TRBV4-1,once,ASSHLLRGPSNQPQH
TRBJ1-3,TRBD1,TRBV27,NA,ASSLDRGKVWNTIY
TRBJ2-3,NA,TRBV28,NA,ASSPDHPTGTSTDTQY
TRBJ2-7,TRBD2,TRBV7-9,NA,ASSSTLAGSSYEQY
TRBJ2-3,NA,TRBV9,few,ASSVSGGSGADTQY
TRBJ2-6,NA,TRBV4-1,NA,ASSRPGRTSSGANVLT
TRBJ1-5,TRBD1,TRBV4-3,few,ASSQAWQGGQPQH
TRBJ1-2,NA,TRBV4-1,NA,ASSQPGRYGYT
TRBJ1-5,TRBD1,TRBV7-8,few,ASSLGFGQVGLGPQH
TRBJ2-5,NA,TRBV19,few,ASSDQGSIQETQY
TRBJ1-1,NA,TRBV29-1,once,SAGQTNTEAF
TRBJ2-3,TRBD2,TRBV12-5,NA,ASALGGTTSTDTQY
TRBJ2-1,NA,TRBV11-2,NA,ASSLEVQRVNEQF
TRBJ1-1,NA,TRBV9,NA,ASSVSGAGNTEAF
TRBJ1-2,TRBD1,TRBV7-2,NA,ASSLAQGVNYGYT
TRBJ1-1,NA,TRBV19,few,ASKNMGLSIRWTEAF